Here is one T cell receptor (beta chain) with its context. Its cognate antigen is unknown. This specimen belongs to a study of early stage breast cancer tumors. At the level of the study: Of some 17 invasive breast tumors, about a dozen were hormone receptor-positive, HER2-negative. Each sample averaged around 9.5-fold read coverage.

General study points: Tumors had roughly 2.5-fold higher T cell density than normal breast. Functional markers like CD4, CD8 and FOXP3 were missed in bulk sequencing.

Germline V gene lookup returns CDR1 SGHDT and CDR2 YYEEEE. The length of the CDR3 is 13 residues. After removal of 4 bases from V and 7 bases from J, the junction contained 6 bases not matched to a gene. Assay used: immunoSEQ multiplex PCR; TCRdb lists only in-frame clones, some missing. The profile shows 60,000 to 75,000 clones, around 80% of them singletons. The chain employs TRBV5-6 and TRBJ2-3, with 7 bases fitting TRBD1. Material for sequencing was blood. This clonotype was sampled from a person aged 40 to 49 with breast cancer. In DNA form, the CDR3 reads TGTGCCAGCAGCCGAGGGGACAGCCATACGCAGTATTTT. Translating it yields CASSRGDSHTQYF.